Following are 21 T cell receptor beta chains from one sample sequenced in a study of OX40 agonist ivuxolimab in advanced cancers. Assay: immunoSEQ multiplex PCR; the TCRdb copy retains only in-frame clones and omits some. The data show tens of thousands of clones, with approximately 81% seen just once and 20% to 25% held by the top ten. Sequencing was performed on CD4+ or CD8+ T cells sorted from blood, taken in a trial of the OX40 agonist ivuxolimab. Receptors were obtained from an adult with an advanced solid tumor such as melanoma, head and neck, liver or kidney cancer.

V usage is TRBV7-8 and J usage is TRBJ2-3; TRBD2 matches 8 bases. The CDR3 spans 16 residues. J lost 2 bases, V lost 5 bases, and 9 bases had no gene match. Germline loops: CDR1 SGHVS, CDR2 FQNEAQ. The CDR3 reads CASSASSGGATDTQYF. CDR3 bases: TGTGCCAGCAGCGCCTCGAGCGGGGGAGCCACAGATACGCAGTATTTT.

This chain joins TRBV10-2 and TRBJ2-7, with a possible D match to TRBD2 (6 bases). CDR1 is WSHSY, CDR2 SAAADI, per germline. The germline V and J ends were trimmed by 8 bases and 0 bases, with 14 bases remaining between them. The CDR3 spans 14 residues. The CDR3 DNA reads as TGCGCCAGCGGGGGGACGGCAAGCTCCTACGAGCAGTACTTC. Its translation: CASGGTASSYEQYF.

This clone was seen just once. The chain carries TRBV6-5 and TRBJ2-3; maybe TRBD2 (6 bases). Germline CDR1 MNHEY, CDR2 SVGAGI. Trimming pared 8 bases from V and 0 bases from J, leaving 12 bases between. CDR3 length: 14 amino acids. CDR3 sequence: CASAAGQSTDTQYF. Here the CDR3 DNA reads TGTGCCAGCGCGGCGGGGCAGAGCACAGATACGCAGTATTTT.

This clone was seen only a few times. This chain connects TRBV7-9 to TRBJ1-3; D remains unclear. CDR1 is SEHNR and CDR2 is FQNEAQ in the germline V gene (reference sequence). This CDR3 contains 14 residues. Trimming took off 10 bases at V and 2 bases at J, with 15 bases between the two ends. The chain's CDR3 is CATSQTDAGNTIYF. The CDR3 region has the DNA TGTGCCACCTCACAGACTGACGCTGGAAACACCATATATTTT.

The chain employs TRBV5-8 and TRBJ1-4, with 9 bases aligning to TRBD1. The CDR3 totals 14 residues. V trimming: 3 bases; J trimming: 8 bases; junction bases outside the gene matches: 5. Germline V gene lookup returns CDR1 SGHTS and CDR2 YDEGEE. CDR3 sequence reads: CASSSRTGAEKLFF. CDR3 coding DNA: TGTGCCAGCAGCTCGAGGACAGGGGCGGAAAAACTGTTTTTT.

V and J are TRBV9 and TRBJ2-2; 8 positions match TRBD2. The CDR3 runs 16 residues. With 0 bases clipped from V and 4 bases from J, the junction kept 5 bases outside the gene matches. Germline V gene data show CDR1 as SGDLS and CDR2 as YYNGEE. This CDR3 reads CASSVAGGLGTGELFF. In DNA form, the CDR3 reads TGTGCCAGCAGCGTAGCGGGGGGGCTGGGCACCGGGGAGCTGTTTTTT. The full variable domain, rest sourced from reference TRBV9 and TRBJ2-2, is DSGVTQTPKHLITATGQRVTLRCSPRSGDLSVYWYQQSLDQGLQFLIQYYNGEERAKGNILERFSAQQFPDLHSELNLSSLELGDSALYFCASSVAGGLGTGELFFGEGSRLTVL.

The chain is built from TRBV7-9 and TRBJ2-7, with 10 bases identical to TRBD1. J was trimmed by 5 bases and V by 6 bases; bases with no gene match: 10. CDR1 and CDR2 (germline): SEHNR, FQNEAQ (reference sequence). The CDR3 runs to 15 residues. CDR3 DNA: TGTGCCAGCAGTATGGGACAGGGGACTGTGGACGAGCAGTACTTC. Translated: CASSMGQGTVDEQYF.

This sequence joins TRBV15 and TRBJ2-7, with 7 positions matching TRBD1. Trimming removed 0 bases from V and 6 bases from J; junction bases left unmatched: 8. The CDR3 spans 15 residues. Looked up from germline, CDR1 is LNHNV and CDR2 is YYDKDF (reference sequence). CDR3 nucleotide sequence: TGTGCCACCAGCAGAGATCGTTTCAGGGGGTCCGAGCAGTACTTC. The encoded protein is CATSRDRFRGSEQYF.

The V call is TRBV15, the J call TRBJ1-5, with D possibly being TRBD1 (5 bases). V gave up 0 bases and J gave up 6 bases, with 12 bases separating them. The CDR3 is 15 residues long. Germline loops: CDR1 LNHNV, CDR2 YYDKDF (reference sequence). For the CDR3, the DNA is TGTGCCACCAGCAGAGATCGGGGGGTGAGTCAGCCCCAGCATTTT. Protein: CATSRDRGVSQPQHF.

The CDR3 coding sequence is TGTGCCAGCAGTGACGGACTAGCGGGGAACACCGGGGAGCTGTTTTTT. It specifies CASSDGLAGNTGELFF. The V call is TRBV6-4, the J call TRBJ2-2; TRBD2 agrees at 11 bases. Trimming removed 2 bases from V and 1 base from J; junction bases left unmatched: 0. Per the germline V gene, CDR1 is MRHNA and CDR2 is SNTAGT. The CDR3 is 16 residues long.

The chain employs TRBV9 and TRBJ1-2; D is ambiguous. The germline V and J ends were trimmed by 6 bases and 0 bases, with 6 bases remaining between them. This CDR3 contains 12 residues. Per germline, CDR1 SGDLS and CDR2 YYNGEE. In DNA form, the CDR3 reads TGTGCCAGCATGGGTACTAACTATGGCTACACCTTC. It yields the protein CASMGTNYGYTF.

The chain uses TRBV7-6 and TRBJ2-3, with 14 nucleotides matching TRBD2. The ends lost 7 bases at V and 12 bases at J; junction bases unmatched: 21. The CDR3 runs to 18 residues. Looked up from germline, CDR1 is SGHVS and CDR2 is FNYEAQ. CDR3 sequence: CASTHASAGGLAGEQQYF. The CDR3 DNA reads as TGTGCCAGCACCCACGCATCGGCCGGGGGACTAGCGGGAGAACAACAGTATTTT.

The chain is built from TRBV20-1 and TRBJ1-2, with D possibly being TRBD1 (6 bases). V lost 8 bases to trimming and J lost 8 bases, with 15 bases between them. Germline V lookup: CDR1 DFQATT, CDR2 SNEGSKA (reference sequence). There are 11 residues in the CDR3. The CDR3 region has the DNA TGCAGTAAGATAACAGGGTTGGGCTACACCTTC. Protein product: CSKITGLGYTF.

This clone was seen once. For the CDR3, the DNA is TGTGCCAGTAGTATTGGTACACTTTACGAGCAGTACTTC. Translated: CASSIGTLYEQYF. J is TRBJ2-7 and V is TRBV19; D unresolved. The V gene lost 3 bases and the J gene lost 4 bases, with 10 bases spanning the gap. The CDR3 runs 13 residues. Germline CDR1 is LNHDA and CDR2 is SQIVND (reference sequence).

V gene TRBV7-9 combines with J gene TRBJ1-5; D gene uncertain. The V end was cut by 1 base, the J end by 15 bases, with 13 bases between. This CDR3 spans 12 amino acids. Germline CDR1 reads SEHNR; CDR2 reads FQNEAQ (reference sequence). CDR3 nucleotides: TGTGCCAGCAGCTTAGACAGTCTAGCGTTGCATTTT. Translating gives CASSLDSLALHF.

The rearrangement joins TRBV11-2 to TRBJ2-7, with D tentatively TRBD1 or TRBD2 (5 bases each). V shed 4 bases and J shed 3 bases, with 10 bases lying between them. Germline CDR1 reads SGHAT; CDR2 reads FQNNGV. This CDR3 has 13 amino acids. For the CDR3, the DNA is TGTGCCAGCAGCTGGGGGATAGACTACGAGCAGTACTTC. Translation gives CASSWGIDYEQYF. The variable domain in full, with the rest retrieved from reference TRBV11-2 and TRBJ2-7, is EAGVAQSPRYKIIEKRQSVAFWCNPISGHATLYWYQQILGQGPKLLIQFQNNGVVDDSQLPKDRFSAERLKGVDSTLKIQPAKLEDSAVYLCASSWGIDYEQYFGPGTRLTVT.

This chain links TRBV7-6 with TRBJ2-7, with D tentatively TRBD2 (6 bases). CDR1 is SGHVS, CDR2 FNYEAQ, per germline. Trimming took off 1 base at V and 6 bases at J, with 13 bases between the two ends. The CDR3 contains 14 residues. Here the CDR3 DNA reads TGTGCCAGCAGCTTAGGGGGAGGAGTAGGCGAGCAGTACTTC. Protein: CASSLGGGVGEQYF.

This sequence joins TRBV7-8 and TRBJ1-5; the D is unclear. This CDR3 is built from 16 residues. Trimming pared 6 bases from V and 3 bases from J, leaving 18 bases between. Germline lookup yields CDR1 SGHVS and CDR2 FQNEAQ. CDR3 loop: CASSPRRGGDNQPQHF. The CDR3 DNA is TGTGCCAGCAGTCCCCGCCGGGGAGGTGACAATCAGCCCCAGCATTTT.

The chain employs TRBV15 and TRBJ2-1; TRBD1 is a possible D gene (6 bases). This CDR3 is built from 13 residues. Per germline, CDR1 LNHNV and CDR2 YYDKDF (reference sequence). V was pared by 6 bases and J by 0 bases, with 6 bases between. The DNA for the CDR3 is TGTGCCACCAGACAGGGCTCCTACAATGAGCAGTTCTTC. Protein sequence: CATRQGSYNEQFF. The whole variable domain, remainder taken from reference TRBV15 and TRBJ2-1, is DAMVIQNPRYQVTQFGKPVTLSCSQTLNHNVMYWYQQKSSQAPKLLFHYYDKDFNNEADTPDNFQSRRPNTSFCFLDIRSPGLGDTAMYLCATRQGSYNEQFFGPGTRLTVL.

J is TRBJ2-2 and V is TRBV27; D is tentatively TRBD1 or TRBD2 (5 bases each). Germline V CDR1 and CDR2: MNHEY, SMNVEV (reference sequence). This CDR3 region has 15 residues. Trimming stripped 5 bases from V and 4 bases from J, with 14 bases between. CDR3 coding DNA: TGTGCCAGCAGTCTAGCAGGGTCGGGCACCGGGGAGCTGTTTTTT. Its translation is CASSLAGSGTGELFF.

This chain links TRBV27 with TRBJ1-5; D not resolved. V gave up 5 bases and J gave up 0 bases, with 11 bases separating them. Germline V gene sequence: CDR1 MNHEY, CDR2 SMNVEV (reference sequence). This CDR3 comprises 15 residues. DNA of the CDR3: TGTGCCAGCAGTCCCATGGGCGATAGCAATCAGCCCCAGCATTTT. It translates to CASSPMGDSNQPQHF.